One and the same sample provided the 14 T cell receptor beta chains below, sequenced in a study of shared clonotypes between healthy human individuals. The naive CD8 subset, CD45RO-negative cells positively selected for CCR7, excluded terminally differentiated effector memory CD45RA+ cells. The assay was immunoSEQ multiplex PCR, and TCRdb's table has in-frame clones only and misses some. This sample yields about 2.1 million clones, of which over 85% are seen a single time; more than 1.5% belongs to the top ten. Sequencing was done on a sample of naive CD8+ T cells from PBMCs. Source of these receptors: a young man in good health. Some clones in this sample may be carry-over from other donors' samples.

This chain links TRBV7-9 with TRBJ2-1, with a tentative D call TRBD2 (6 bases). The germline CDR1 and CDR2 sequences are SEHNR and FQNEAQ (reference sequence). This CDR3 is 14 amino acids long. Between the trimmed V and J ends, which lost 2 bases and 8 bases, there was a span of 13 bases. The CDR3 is CASSLSLGEDEQFF. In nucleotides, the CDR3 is TGTGCCAGCAGCTTAAGTCTGGGGGAGGATGAGCAGTTCTTC. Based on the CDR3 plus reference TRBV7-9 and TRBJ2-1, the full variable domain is DTGVSQNPRHKITKRGQNVTFRCDPISEHNRLYWYRQTLGQGPEFLTYFQNEAQLEKSRLLSDRFSAERPKGSFSTLEIQRTEQGDSAMYLCASSLSLGEDEQFFGPGTRLTVL.

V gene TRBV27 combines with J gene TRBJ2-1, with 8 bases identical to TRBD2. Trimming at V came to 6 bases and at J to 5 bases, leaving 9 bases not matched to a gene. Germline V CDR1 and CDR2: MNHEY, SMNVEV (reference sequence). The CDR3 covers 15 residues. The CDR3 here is CASSLSGSLNNEQFF. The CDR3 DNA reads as TGTGCCAGCAGCCTCAGCGGGAGTCTAAACAATGAGCAGTTCTTC.

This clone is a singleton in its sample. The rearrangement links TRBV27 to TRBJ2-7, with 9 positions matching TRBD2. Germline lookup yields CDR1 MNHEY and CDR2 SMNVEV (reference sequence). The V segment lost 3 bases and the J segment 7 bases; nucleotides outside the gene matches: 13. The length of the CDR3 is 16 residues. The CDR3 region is CASSLMASGTPLEQYF. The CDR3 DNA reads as TGTGCCAGCAGTTTGATGGCTAGCGGGACCCCCTTGGAGCAGTACTTC.

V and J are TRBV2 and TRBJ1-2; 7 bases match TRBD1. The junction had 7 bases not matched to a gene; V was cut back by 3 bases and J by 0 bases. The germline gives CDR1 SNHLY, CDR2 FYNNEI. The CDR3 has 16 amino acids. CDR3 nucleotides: TGTGCCAGCAGTGAGGCCGGGACAGTCACTAACTATGGCTACACCTTC. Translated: CASSEAGTVTNYGYTF.

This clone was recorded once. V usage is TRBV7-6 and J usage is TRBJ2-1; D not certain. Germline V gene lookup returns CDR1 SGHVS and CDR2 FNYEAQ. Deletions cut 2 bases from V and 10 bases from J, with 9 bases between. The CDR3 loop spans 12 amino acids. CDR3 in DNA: TGTGCCAGCAGCTTATTAGTCGGCGAGCAGTTCTTC. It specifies CASSLLVGEQFF.

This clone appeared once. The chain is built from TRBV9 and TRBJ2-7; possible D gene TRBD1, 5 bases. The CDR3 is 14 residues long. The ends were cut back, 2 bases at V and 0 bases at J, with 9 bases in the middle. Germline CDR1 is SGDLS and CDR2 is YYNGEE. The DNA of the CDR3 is TGTGCCAGCAGCGTTTCAGGGAACTCCTACGAGCAGTACTTC. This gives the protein CASSVSGNSYEQYF.

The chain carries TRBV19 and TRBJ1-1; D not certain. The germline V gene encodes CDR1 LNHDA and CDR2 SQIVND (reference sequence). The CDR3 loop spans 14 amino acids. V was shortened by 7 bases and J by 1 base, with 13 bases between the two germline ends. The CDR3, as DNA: TGTGCCAGTACCGCCCCCGGCCCGAACACTGAAGCTTTCTTT. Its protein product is CASTAPGPNTEAFF.

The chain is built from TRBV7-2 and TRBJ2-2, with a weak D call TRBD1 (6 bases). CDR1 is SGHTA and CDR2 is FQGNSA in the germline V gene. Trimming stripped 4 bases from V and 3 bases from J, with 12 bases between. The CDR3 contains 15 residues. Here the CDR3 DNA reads TGTGCCAGCAGCTCACGGGACACCTACACCGGGGAGCTGTTTTTT. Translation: CASSSRDTYTGELFF. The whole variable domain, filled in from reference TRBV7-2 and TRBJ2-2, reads GAGVSQSPSNKVTEKGKDVELRCDPISGHTALYWYRQSLGQGLEFLIYFQGNSAPDKSGLPSDRFSAERTGGSVSTLTIQRTQQEDSAVYLCASSSRDTYTGELFFGEGSRLTVL.

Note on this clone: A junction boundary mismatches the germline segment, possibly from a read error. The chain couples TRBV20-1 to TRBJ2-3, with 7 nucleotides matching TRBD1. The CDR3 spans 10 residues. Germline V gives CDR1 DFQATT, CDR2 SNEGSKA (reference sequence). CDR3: CRGHGDTQYF. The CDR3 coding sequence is TGTAGGGGGCATGGGGATACGCAGTATTTT.

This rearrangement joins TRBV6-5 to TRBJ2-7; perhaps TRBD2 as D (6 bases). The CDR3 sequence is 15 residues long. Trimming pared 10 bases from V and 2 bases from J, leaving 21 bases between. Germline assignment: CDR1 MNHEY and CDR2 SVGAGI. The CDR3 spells CATEGSRGGPYEQYF. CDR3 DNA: TGTGCCACCGAGGGGTCGCGGGGCGGTCCCTACGAGCAGTACTTC.

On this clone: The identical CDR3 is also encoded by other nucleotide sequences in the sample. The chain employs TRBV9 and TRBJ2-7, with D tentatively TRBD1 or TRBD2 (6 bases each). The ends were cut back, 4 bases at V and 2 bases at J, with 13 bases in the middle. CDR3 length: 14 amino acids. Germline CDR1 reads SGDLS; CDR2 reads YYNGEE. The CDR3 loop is CASSLGGGTYEQYF. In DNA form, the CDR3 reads TGTGCCAGCAGCCTCGGGGGCGGGACCTACGAGCAGTACTTC.

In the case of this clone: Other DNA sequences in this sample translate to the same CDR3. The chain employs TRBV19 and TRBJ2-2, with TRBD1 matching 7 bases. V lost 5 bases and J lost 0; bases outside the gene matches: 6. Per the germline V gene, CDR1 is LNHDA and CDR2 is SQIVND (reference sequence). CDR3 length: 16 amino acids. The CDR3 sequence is CASSGRDSPNTGELFF. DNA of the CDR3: TGTGCCAGTAGTGGCCGGGACAGCCCGAACACCGGGGAGCTGTTTTTT.

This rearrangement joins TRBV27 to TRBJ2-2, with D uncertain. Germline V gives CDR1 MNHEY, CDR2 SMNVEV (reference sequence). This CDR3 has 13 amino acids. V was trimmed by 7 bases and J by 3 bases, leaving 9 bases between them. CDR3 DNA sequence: TGTGCCAGCACCAGACCTTACACCGGGGAGCTGTTTTTT. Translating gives CASTRPYTGELFF.

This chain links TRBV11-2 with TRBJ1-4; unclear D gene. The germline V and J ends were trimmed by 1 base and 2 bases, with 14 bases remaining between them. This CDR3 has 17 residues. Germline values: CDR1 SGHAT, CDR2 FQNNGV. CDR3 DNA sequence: TGTGCCAGCAGCTTAGGGGCCGGAGGTTCGACTAATGAAAAACTGTTTTTT. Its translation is CASSLGAGGSTNEKLFF.